The T cell receptor (beta chain) under discussion was sequenced for a study of T cell responses to AZD1222 COVID-19 vaccine. Comment on this clone: Its antigen is still unknown.

Study-wide findings and caveats: With dominance at 160-218 and 743-854, vaccine-associated CD4 TCRs spanned spike. No repertoire was sampled before or during the peak T cell response, only after it. Among the donors, most were white British and more were female, and clonal diversity was possibly underestimated.

Sequencing used immunoSEQ multiplex PCR; TCRdb keeps in-frame clones, though not all of them. The sample lists some 110,000 clones, around nine tenths occurring once. The sample was peripheral blood, taken 28 days after the second AZD1222 dose. The receptor's source is an adult who received the AZD1222 COVID-19 vaccine.

The DNA of the CDR3 is TGTGCCAGCAATAGGGGGGGGGCGACCGGGGAGCTGTTTTTT. It specifies CASNRGGATGELFF. This sequence joins TRBV6-5 and TRBJ2-2, with D possibly TRBD2 on 7 matching bases. The CDR3 totals 14 residues. Germline V gene lookup returns CDR1 MNHEY and CDR2 SVGAGI. Trimming cost V 7 bases and J 5 bases, with 14 bases left between them.